One and the same sample provided the 23 T cell receptor beta chains below, sequenced in a study of vaccination effects on CD4 cells after COVID-19 (dated by TCRdb to between 2022 and 2023). To prepare the library, the immunoSEQ multiplex PCR assay was applied. Held by TCRdb, this immuneACCESS table contains in-frame sequences only and omits some clones. Under half of the omission traces to an unresolved V gene where checked; the cause of the rest is unknown. The sample records about 58,000 clones, 70% to 80% of which are singletons. The top ten clones comprise just over 3% of the sample. For these receptors, no antigen is known. After 10 to 11 days of culture, CD4+ T cells were isolated with the EasySep CD4+ T cell isolation kit. Here the sequenced sample was CD4+ T cells from PBMCs cultured without peptide, taken before COVID-19 vaccination. These receptor sequences come from a human donor who received a COVID-19 vaccine.

V usage is TRBV7-9 and J usage is TRBJ1-1; tentatively, D is TRBD1 (5 bases). The germline CDR1 and CDR2 sequences are SEHNR and FQNEAQ (reference sequence). The CDR3 length is 13 residues. V lost 4 bases and J 4 bases, leaving 10 bases between the germline ends. CDR3 protein: CASSSGFPTEAFF. CDR3 sequence (DNA): TGTGCCAGCAGCTCAGGGTTCCCCACTGAAGCTTTCTTT. The full variable domain, its missing parts supplied by reference TRBV7-9 and TRBJ1-1, is DTGVSQNPRHKITKRGQNVTFRCDPISEHNRLYWYRQTLGQGPEFLTYFQNEAQLEKSRLLSDRFSAERPKGSFSTLEIQRTEQGDSAMYLCASSSGFPTEAFFGQGTRLTVV.

This chain connects TRBV7-2 to TRBJ2-3; 10 positions agree with TRBD1. Germline values: CDR1 SGHTA, CDR2 FQGNSA. V was clipped by 6 bases and J by 3 bases; unmatched bases: 6. This CDR3 has 15 amino acids. As DNA, the CDR3 is TGTGCCAGCAGGTTGCCGGGACAGGGGACAGATACGCAGTATTTT. It codes for CASRLPGQGTDTQYF.

This sequence joins TRBV6-1 and TRBJ2-5; D unresolved. This CDR3 is built from 12 residues. The germline V gene encodes CDR1 MNHNS and CDR2 SASEGT. Trimming shortened V by 3 bases and J by 4 bases, and 6 bases separated the two germline ends. The CDR3 sequence is CASSEAGETQYF. The CDR3 DNA reads as TGTGCCAGCAGTGAGGCCGGAGAGACCCAGTACTTC.

This rearrangement joins TRBV7-3 to TRBJ2-3; D gene ambiguous. V dropped 5 bases and J dropped 4 bases, with 4 bases sitting between them. From germline, CDR1 is SGHTA and CDR2 FQGTGA. This CDR3 spans 11 amino acids. The DNA for the CDR3 is TGTGCCAGCAGCCGGTCAGATACGCAGTATTTT. This gives the protein CASSRSDTQYF.

V gene TRBV28 combines with J gene TRBJ1-4; D remains ambiguous. Trimming cost V 6 bases and J 13 bases, with 12 bases left between them. CDR1 is MDHEN and CDR2 is SYDVKM in the germline V gene. The CDR3 has 11 residues. CDR3 residues: CASSHVGGLFF. Written as DNA, the CDR3 is TGTGCCAGCAGCCACGTAGGAGGACTGTTTTTT.

The V and J genes are TRBV18 and TRBJ2-4; D is perhaps TRBD1 or TRBD2 (5 bases each). Germline V CDR1 and CDR2: KGHSH, LQKENI. The CDR3 has 15 amino acids. V dropped 4 bases and J dropped 6 bases, with 16 bases sitting between them. In nucleotides, the CDR3 is TGTGCCAGCTCACGGGACCTGTCTTATCGAAACATTCAGTACTTC. Translating gives CASSRDLSYRNIQYF.

The chain uses TRBV5-5 and TRBJ1-4, with D unresolved. In germline, CDR1 is SGHKS, CDR2 YYEKEE (reference sequence). This CDR3 comprises 15 residues. V dropped 0 bases and J dropped 7 bases, with 13 bases sitting between them. The CDR3 is CASSLVREVGEKLFF. Written as DNA, the CDR3 is TGTGCCAGCAGCTTGGTGCGGGAAGTTGGTGAAAAACTGTTTTTT.

The chain employs TRBV2 and TRBJ1-1; D is possibly TRBD1 (6 bases). V dropped 6 bases and J dropped 1 base, with 12 bases sitting between them. The germline gives CDR1 SNHLY, CDR2 FYNNEI. The CDR3 runs to 14 residues. The CDR3 DNA is TGTGCCAGCAGCCCAAGGGGGAGGAACACTGAAGCTTTCTTT. This encodes CASSPRGRNTEAFF.

This chain connects TRBV19 to TRBJ2-2, with a weak D call TRBD2 (6 bases). There are 17 residues in the CDR3. Germline lookup yields CDR1 LNHDA and CDR2 SQIVND (reference sequence). V shed 2 bases and J shed 0 bases, with 13 bases lying between them. The CDR3 nucleotides are TGTGCCAGTAGTATACATCAGGGACTTACGAACACCGGGGAGCTGTTTTTT. It encodes CASSIHQGLTNTGELFF.

This clone was seen only a few times. The V gene is TRBV5-5, the J gene TRBJ2-7; 7 bases match TRBD1. The CDR3 has 18 amino acids. After removal of 1 base from V and 3 bases from J, the junction contained 16 bases not matched to a gene. Germline CDR1 and CDR2: SGHKS and YYEKEE (reference sequence). CDR3 sequence reads: CASSLTIKTGARVYEQYV. Here the CDR3 DNA reads TGTGCCAGCAGCTTGACAATTAAAACAGGGGCGCGAGTCTACGAGCAGTACGTC.

This clone has more than one count but fewer than ten. The CDR3 DNA follows: TGTGCCAGCAGCCAAGGGGTTTCTGGCTATGGCTACACCTTC. This gives the protein CASSQGVSGYGYTF. V gene TRBV3-1 (or the pseudogene TRBV3-2) combines with J gene TRBJ1-2; D call uncertain. The CDR3 contains 14 residues. Germline V gene data show CDR1 as LGHDT and CDR2 as YNNKEL (reference sequence). The V gene lost 1 base and the J gene lost 4 bases, with 10 bases spanning the gap.

This chain connects TRBV10-2 to TRBJ1-2; D may be TRBD1 (5 bases). The CDR3 extends over 14 amino acids. Per the germline V gene, CDR1 is WSHSY and CDR2 is SAAADI. V was pared by 2 bases and J by 8 bases, with 15 bases between. The CDR3 DNA follows: TGCGCCAGCAGTGAGCCGGATGGGACTGGCGGCTACACCTTC. It encodes CASSEPDGTGGYTF.

This clone came up once. The gene calls are TRBV14 and TRBJ2-3, with unresolved D. Deletions cut 2 bases from V and 0 bases from J, with 9 bases between. Germline V lookup: CDR1 SGHDN, CDR2 FVKESK. The CDR3 runs to 15 residues. The CDR3 loop is CASSQQLTSTDTQYF. The CDR3 bases are TGTGCCAGCAGCCAACAACTGACTAGCACAGATACGCAGTATTTT.

The chain uses TRBV7-9 and TRBJ2-5, with TRBD1 matching over 11 bases. Trimming cost V 5 bases and J 1 base; bases outside gene matches: 3. CDR3 length: 15 residues. Germline V lookup: CDR1 SEHNR, CDR2 FQNEAQ (reference sequence). CDR3 protein: CASSPGTGGQETQYF. The CDR3 coding sequence is TGTGCCAGCAGCCCAGGGACAGGGGGCCAAGAGACCCAGTACTTC.

This chain joins TRBV7-2 and TRBJ1-5, with 7 bases identical to TRBD1. CDR3 size: 15 residues. Germline V gives CDR1 SGHTA, CDR2 FQGNSA. Losses at the gene ends were 2 bases for V and 8 bases for J; bases not matched to a gene: 9. The CDR3 nucleotides read TGTGCCAGCAGCTTACAAGTAGGCAGGGGGGAGCCCCAGCATTTT. It encodes CASSLQVGRGEPQHF.

The chain combines TRBV19 with TRBJ1-5; D is unresolved. V shed 4 bases and J shed 7 bases, with 11 bases lying between them. Germline values: CDR1 LNHDA, CDR2 SQIVND (reference sequence). This CDR3 has 13 residues. For the CDR3, the DNA is TGTGCCAGTAGTAGTTCGGGTTACCAGCCCCAGCATTTT. It encodes CASSSSGYQPQHF.

This clone has a handful of counts. The chain uses TRBV5-1 and TRBJ1-2; D is unresolved. From germline, CDR1 is SGHRS and CDR2 YFSETQ. This CDR3 spans 15 amino acids. Trimming left V 5 bases short and J 7 bases short, with 21 bases between. The CDR3 region has the DNA TGCGCCAGCAGACCGGTGGCAGGCGACGAGAGTGGCTACACCTTC. This sequence encodes CASRPVAGDESGYTF.

The chain joins TRBV9 to TRBJ2-1; a possible D gene is TRBD1 (6 bases). CDR3 size: 14 residues. Germline CDR1 and CDR2: SGDLS and YYNGEE. V was cut by 4 bases and J by 5 bases, with 13 bases left in between. The CDR3: CASSNRVWDNEQFF. DNA of the CDR3: TGTGCCAGCAGCAACAGGGTTTGGGACAATGAGCAGTTCTTC.

The J gene is TRBJ2-7, the V gene TRBV10-2, with 10 bases fitting TRBD1. Trimming at V came to 6 bases and at J to 2 bases, leaving 7 bases not matched to a gene. The CDR3 runs 15 residues. CDR1 and CDR2 (germline): WSHSY, SAAADI. The CDR3 sequence is CASSRPGQGTYEQYV. CDR3 nucleotide sequence: TGCGCCAGCAGCCGACCGGGACAGGGGACCTACGAGCAGTACGTC.

The gene calls are TRBV5-1 and TRBJ2-2; no clear D. There are 15 residues in the CDR3. The germline V gene has CDR1 SGHRS and CDR2 YFSETQ. Trimming pared 2 bases from V and 2 bases from J, leaving 10 bases between. The CDR3 region is CASSLSATNTGELFF. CDR3 DNA sequence: TGCGCCAGCAGCTTATCAGCTACCAACACCGGGGAGCTGTTTTTT.

The chain carries TRBV10-1 and TRBJ2-1; no definite D call. This CDR3 spans 13 amino acids. The germline gives CDR1 WNHNN, CDR2 SYGVQD (reference sequence). Trimming shortened V by 5 bases and J by 5 bases, and 10 bases separated the two germline ends. CDR3 in amino acids: CASSLTGNNEQFF. The CDR3 DNA is TGCGCCAGCAGTTTGACTGGAAACAATGAGCAGTTCTTC.

The rearrangement links TRBV7-9 to TRBJ2-5; D gene unclear. Trimming removed 7 bases at V and 3 bases at J, with 12 bases between. This CDR3 is built from 13 residues. CDR1 and CDR2 (germline): SEHNR, FQNEAQ (reference sequence). CDR3 in DNA: TGTGCCAGCAAAATGGCAGGAAAAGAGACCCAGTACTTC. The encoded protein is CASKMAGKETQYF.

CDR3 residues: CATHFAGVPIQYF. The CDR3, as DNA: TGTGCCACGCACTTCGCGGGGGTACCCATTCAGTACTTC. The rearrangement joins TRBV6-5 to TRBJ2-4; TRBD2 aligns across 7 bases. The length of the CDR3 is 13 residues. The J segment lost 9 bases and the V segment lost 10 bases, leaving 12 bases of the junction unmatched. In germline, CDR1 is MNHEY, CDR2 SVGAGI.